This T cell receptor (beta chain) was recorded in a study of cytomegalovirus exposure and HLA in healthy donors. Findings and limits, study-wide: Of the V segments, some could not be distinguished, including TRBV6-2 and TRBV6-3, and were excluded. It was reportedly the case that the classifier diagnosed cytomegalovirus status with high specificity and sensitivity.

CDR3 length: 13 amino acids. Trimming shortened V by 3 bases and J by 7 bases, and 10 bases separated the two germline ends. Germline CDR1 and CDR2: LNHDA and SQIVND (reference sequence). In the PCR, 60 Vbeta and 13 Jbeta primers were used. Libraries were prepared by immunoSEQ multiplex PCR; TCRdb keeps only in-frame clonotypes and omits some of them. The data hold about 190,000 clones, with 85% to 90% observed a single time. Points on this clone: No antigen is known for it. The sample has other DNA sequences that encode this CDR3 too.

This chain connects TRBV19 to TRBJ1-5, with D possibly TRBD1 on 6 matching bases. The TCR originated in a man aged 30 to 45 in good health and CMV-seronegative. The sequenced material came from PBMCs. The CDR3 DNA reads TGTGCCAGTAGTATCGGCAGGGGACAGCCCCAGCATTTT. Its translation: CASSIGRGQPQHF.